This is a list of T cell receptor beta chains from one sample in a study of T cell changes during pregnancy in multiple sclerosis. The data were produced by immunoSEQ multiplex PCR, yet TCRdb's version contains in-frame clones alone and is incomplete. The sample holds approximately 24,000 clones, under 95% seen once. The source material was CD8+ T cells from peripheral blood mononuclear cells, sampled in the third trimester of pregnancy. The receptors were gathered from a female donor in good health, enrolled as a control in a pregnancy study. CDR3s include the opening cysteine and the closing phenylalanine or tryptophan. A D gene is named only where the DNA matches it firmly. Rows may omit the clone size; those that give it use once, few, many or a size class.

clone_size j_call d_call v_call cdr3_nt cdr3_aa
. TRBJ1-5 TRBD1 TRBV27 TGTGCCAGCAGTGCGGACAGGGTCCAGCCCCAGCATTTT CASSADRVQPQHF
once TRBJ2-1 TRBD2 TRBV28 TGTGCCAGCAGTGGCGGGAGCTCCTACAATGAGCAGTTCTTC CASSGGSSYNEQFF
. TRBJ1-1 . TRBV19 TGTGCCACTATGAGAGAGGGAGTCTCGTCAACTTGGGCTTTCTTT CATMREGVSSTWAFF
. TRBJ2-1 . TRBV19 TGTGCCAGTAGTATGATGACTTTCAATGAGCAGTTCTTC CASSMMTFNEQFF
. TRBJ2-5 . TRBV19 TGTGCCAGCCAGCGCCAGGCAGGGGAGACCCAGTACTTC CASQRQAGETQYF
. TRBJ2-3 TRBD1 TRBV7-9 TGTGCCAGCAGCCCTCTGGACAGGGGTGTTACAGATACGCAGTATTTT CASSPLDRGVTDTQYF
. TRBJ2-7 . TRBV12-5 TGTGCTAGTGGTTTGGCTACCTACGAGCAGTACTTC CASGLATYEQYF
. TRBJ2-1 TRBD1 TRBV6-4 TGTGCCAGCAGTCCTCAGCCGGGACAGGGGAGTAATGAGCAGTTCTTC CASSPQPGQGSNEQFF
. TRBJ2-5 . TRBV4-1 TGCGCCAGCAGCCACCCCGACAGTGGCCAAGAGACCCAGTACTTC CASSHPDSGQETQYF
. TRBJ2-5 TRBD2 TRBV7-7 TGTGCTAGCAGCTACTATCCGGGGGGTACTGAAGAGACCCAGTACTTC CASSYYPGGTEETQYF
. TRBJ1-2 . TRBV2 TGTGCCAGCCACGGGATCCAGGGGACCGTCAACTATGGCTACACCTTC CASHGIQGTVNYGYTF
. TRBJ2-7 . TRBV27 TGTGCCAGCAGTTTGATCCGGGGAACCTACGAGCAGTACTTC CASSLIRGTYEQYF
. TRBJ2-6 TRBD1 TRBV19 TGTGCCAGTAGTATCCCATCATGGACAGGGGGGTCTGGGGCCAACGTCCTGACTTTC CASSIPSWTGGSGANVLTF
few TRBJ2-3 TRBD1 TRBV15 TGTGCCACCAGCAGAGAACAGGGGGCCACAGATACGCAGTATTTT CATSREQGATDTQYF
. TRBJ2-1 TRBD2 TRBV7-9 TGTGCCAGCAGCCCCCCGGGACTAGCGGGAGAGGTTGGGCAGTTCTTC CASSPPGLAGEVGQFF